This T cell receptor beta chain was observed in a study of blood T cell repertoires in COVID-19. Across the study: Nucleic acid was either cDNA or gDNA, and it came from T cells, B-cell-depleted T cells, or PBMCs.

The data were produced by immunoSEQ multiplex PCR, yet TCRdb's version contains in-frame clones alone and is incomplete. The table records fewer than 80,000 clones, nearly 90% of them present only once. The sequenced material came from peripheral blood. This TCR came from a man aged 45-65 years with acute or convalescent COVID-19.

CDR3 sequence reads: CASSYSFLSGYTF. The CDR3 DNA is TGTGCCAGCAGTTACTCGTTCCTTAGTGGCTACACCTTC. The chain recombines TRBV6-5 with TRBJ1-2, with no clear D. V lost 0 bases to trimming and J lost 7 bases, with 9 bases between them. The CDR3 has 13 amino acids. CDR1 MNHEY and CDR2 SVGAGI come from the germline V gene.